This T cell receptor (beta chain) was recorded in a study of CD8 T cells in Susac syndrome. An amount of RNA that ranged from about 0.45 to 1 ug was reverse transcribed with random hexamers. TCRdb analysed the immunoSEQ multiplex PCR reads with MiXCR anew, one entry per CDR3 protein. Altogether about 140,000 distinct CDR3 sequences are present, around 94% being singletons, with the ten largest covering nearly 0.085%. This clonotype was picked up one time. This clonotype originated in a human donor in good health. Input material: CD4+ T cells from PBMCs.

CDR3 nucleotide sequence: TGTGCCAGCAGTCCTACTCCGGGACAACTTTATGGCTACACCTTC. As protein: CASSPTPGQLYGYTF. The rearrangement uses TRBV12-3 or TRBV12-4 and TRBJ1-2; maybe TRBD1 (6 bases). The length of the CDR3 is 15 residues. The V and J ends lost 5 bases and 5 bases respectively, with 18 bases between them.